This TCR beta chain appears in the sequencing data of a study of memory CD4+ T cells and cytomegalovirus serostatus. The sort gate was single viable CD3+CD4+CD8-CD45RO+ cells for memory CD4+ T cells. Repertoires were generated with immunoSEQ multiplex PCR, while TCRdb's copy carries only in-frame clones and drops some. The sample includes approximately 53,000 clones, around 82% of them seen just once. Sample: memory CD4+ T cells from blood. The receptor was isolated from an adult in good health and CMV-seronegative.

The CDR3, as DNA: TGTGCCAGCAGTGAAGGCATTCGGTCGGAAGAGACCCAGTACTTC. It codes for CASSEGIRSEETQYF. This chain uses TRBV2 with TRBJ2-5; D is unresolved. V was trimmed by 1 base and J by 3 bases, leaving 12 bases between them. This CDR3 is 15 amino acids long. Germline V gene sequence: CDR1 SNHLY, CDR2 FYNNEI.